These 18 T cell receptor beta chains were sequenced from one sample in a study of OX40 agonist ivuxolimab in advanced cancers. Libraries were prepared by immunoSEQ multiplex PCR; TCRdb keeps only in-frame clonotypes and omits some of them. The repertoire holds 65,000 to 80,000 clones, 70% to 85% seen once, with around 0.51% in the top ten. This specimen was CD4+ or CD8+ T cells sorted from blood, taken in a trial of the OX40 agonist ivuxolimab. These TCRs come from an adult with an advanced solid tumor such as melanoma, head and neck, liver or kidney cancer.

The chain carries TRBV29-1 and TRBJ2-1, with TRBD1 as a possible D gene (5 bases). CDR3 length equals 16 residues. The V gene lost 0 bases and the J gene lost 7 bases, with 19 bases spanning the gap. CDR1 and CDR2 from the germline V gene are SQVTM and ANQGSEA. CDR3 sequence: CSVEDHQGRGLNEQFF. CDR3 sequence (DNA): TGCAGCGTTGAAGATCATCAGGGAAGAGGTCTTAATGAGCAGTTCTTC.

This chain joins TRBV6-5 and TRBJ1-1; D not certain. The CDR3 extends over 14 amino acids. Trimming left V 2 bases short and J 1 base short, with 8 bases between. Germline CDR1 is MNHEY and CDR2 is SVGAGI. Here the CDR3 DNA reads TGTGCCAGCAGTTACGGGGAGTGGAACACTGAAGCTTTCTTT. This gives the protein CASSYGEWNTEAFF.

This chain connects TRBV29-1 to TRBJ2-2; possible D gene TRBD2, 5 bases. Germline CDR1 is SQVTM and CDR2 is ANQGSEA. The CDR3 has 15 residues. Trimming removed 7 bases from V and 1 base from J, with 16 bases in between. CDR3 in amino acids: CSAITGRGNTGELFF. In DNA form, the CDR3 reads TGCAGCGCGATTACCGGTCGGGGGAACACCGGGGAGCTGTTTTTT.

This clone was seen more than once but under ten times. Here the CDR3 reads CASSQGARGYTF. The CDR3 nucleotides read TGTGCCAGCAGTCAGGGGGCACGGGGCTACACCTTC. The chain couples TRBV28 to TRBJ1-2, with TRBD1 identical over 8 bases. V was clipped by 5 bases and J by 8 bases; unmatched bases: 4. The germline V gene has CDR1 MDHEN and CDR2 SYDVKM. The CDR3 loop spans 12 amino acids.

The chain carries TRBV7-8 and TRBJ2-1; tentatively, D is TRBD1 (6 bases). V lost 1 base and J lost 6, with 10 bases in between. Germline CDR1 is SGHVS and CDR2 is FQNEAQ. There are 14 residues in the CDR3. The CDR3 bases are TGTGCCAGCAGCTTAGTCAGGGGCTCCAATGAGCAGTTCTTC. It is translated as CASSLVRGSNEQFF.

V is TRBV28 and J is TRBJ2-7, with TRBD2 matching 10 bases. The CDR3 loop spans 19 amino acids. Trimming removed 6 bases from V and 0 bases from J; junction bases left unmatched: 17. Germline V lookup: CDR1 MDHEN, CDR2 SYDVKM. CDR3 amino acids: CASSLLGASGSLSSYEQYF. The CDR3 region has the DNA TGTGCCAGCAGCCTACTCGGGGCTAGCGGGAGCCTCAGCTCCTACGAGCAGTACTTC.

J is TRBJ2-7 and V is TRBV6-1, with D perhaps being TRBD1 or TRBD2 (5 bases each). This CDR3 spans 17 amino acids. Per germline, CDR1 MNHNS and CDR2 SASEGT. V shed 0 bases and J shed 1 base, with 16 bases lying between them. CDR3 in amino acids: CASSEAPPGTVSYEQYF. The CDR3 bases are TGTGCCAGCAGTGAAGCGCCTCCCGGGACGGTATCCTACGAGCAGTACTTC.

The V call is TRBV18, the J call TRBJ2-7; no definite D call. Germline V CDR1 and CDR2: KGHSH, LQKENI. With 0 bases removed from V and 2 bases from J, the gap between germline ends came to 11 bases. The CDR3 spans 15 residues. The CDR3 DNA is TGTGCCAGCTCACCACCCTCGGGTGGAACCTACGAGCAGTACTTC. The encoded protein is CASSPPSGGTYEQYF.

The chain couples TRBV10-2 to TRBJ2-1; D possibly matches TRBD1 or TRBD2 (5 bases each). V was clipped by 6 bases and J by 3 bases, with 18 bases between them. The CDR3 extends over 16 amino acids. The germline CDR1 and CDR2 sequences are WSHSY and SAAADI. CDR3 coding DNA: TGCGCCAGCAGCTGGGAGAGGACAACAAACTACAATGAGCAGTTCTTC. Residues: CASSWERTTNYNEQFF.

The genes are TRBV18 and TRBJ2-3; D ambiguous. V shed 6 bases and J shed 0 bases, with 4 bases lying between them. The germline CDR1 and CDR2 sequences are KGHSH and LQKENI. The CDR3 extends over 12 amino acids. CDR3 region: CASSSSTDTQYF. CDR3 coding DNA: TGTGCCAGCTCTTCTAGCACAGATACGCAGTATTTT. Filled out from reference TRBV18 and TRBJ2-3, the complete variable domain reads NAGVMQNPRHLVRRRGQEARLRCSPMKGHSHVYWYRQLPEEGLKFMVYLQKENIIDESGMPKERFSAEFPKEGPSILRIQQVVRGDSAAYFCASSSSTDTQYFGPGTRLTVL.

V usage is TRBV29-1 and J usage is TRBJ2-1; 7 bases are shared with TRBD2. J was trimmed by 6 bases and V by 4 bases; bases with no gene match: 9. The CDR3 totals 14 residues. Germline assignment: CDR1 SQVTM and CDR2 ANQGSEA. The CDR3 spells CSVAGGRGFNEQFF. As DNA, the CDR3 is TGCAGCGTTGCGGGCGGGAGAGGGTTCAATGAGCAGTTCTTC.

This rearrangement joins TRBV30 to TRBJ2-2; unclear D gene. V dropped 3 bases and J dropped 1 base, with 12 bases sitting between them. The CDR3 is 15 residues long. The germline gives CDR1 GTSNPN, CDR2 SVGIG (reference sequence). CDR3 sequence (DNA): TGTGCCTGGAGGGCGGTGGGGTGGAACACCGGGGAGCTGTTTTTT. Protein product: CAWRAVGWNTGELFF.

This sequence joins TRBV28 and TRBJ1-6; 8 bases map to TRBD1. The germline V gene encodes CDR1 MDHEN and CDR2 SYDVKM. This CDR3 has 18 residues. After removal of 8 bases from V and 7 bases from J, the junction contained 19 bases not matched to a gene. The CDR3 DNA is TGTGCCAGCTTCCGGGGCAGGGGGCGTGTTGTCGGGAATTCACCCCTCCACTTT. Amino acids: CASFRGRGRVVGNSPLHF.

The chain has TRBV5-4 and TRBJ2-7; D is ambiguous. Germline V gene lookup returns CDR1 SGHNT and CDR2 YYREEE (reference sequence). This CDR3 has 14 residues. V gave up 3 bases and J gave up 1 base, with 11 bases separating them. The CDR3 nucleotides are TGTGCCAGCAGCTCCCGGACCCAGTCCTACGAGCAGTACTTC. It specifies CASSSRTQSYEQYF. The full variable domain, in which reference TRBV5-4 and TRBJ2-7 provide the parts outside the CDR3, is ETGVTQSPTHLIKTRGQQVTLRCSSQSGHNTVSWYQQALGQGPQFIFQYYREEENGRGNFPPRFSGLQFPNYSSELNVNALELDDSALYLCASSSRTQSYEQYFGPGTRLTVT.

The chain links TRBV2 to TRBJ2-1, with no clear D. Trimming took 1 base from V and 0 from J, leaving 7 bases between them. The CDR3 contains 15 residues. From germline, CDR1 is SNHLY and CDR2 FYNNEI. CDR3 residues: CASSEGRSSYNEQFF. The CDR3 DNA is TGTGCCAGCAGTGAAGGGCGAAGCTCCTACAATGAGCAGTTCTTC.

The gene calls are TRBV7-3 and TRBJ2-2; TRBD1 matches at 7 bases. CDR3 length: 14 residues. Germline V gives CDR1 SGHTA, CDR2 FQGTGA. J was trimmed by 3 bases and V by 5 bases; bases with no gene match: 3. The CDR3 sequence: CASSRGQYTGELFF. The CDR3 nucleotides are TGTGCCAGCAGCCGGGGACAGTACACCGGGGAGCTGTTTTTT.

The rearrangement uses TRBV6-5 and TRBJ1-1; D remains ambiguous. The CDR3 has 15 residues. With 0 bases removed from V and 10 bases from J, the gap between germline ends came to 18 bases. Germline CDR1 is MNHEY and CDR2 is SVGAGI. The CDR3: CASSYSGPSFGGAFF. The CDR3 nucleotides are TGTGCCAGCAGTTACTCTGGGCCCAGTTTCGGCGGAGCTTTCTTT.

V usage is TRBV29-1 and J usage is TRBJ1-1; tentative D call: TRBD1 (5 bases). V was trimmed by 4 bases and J by 8 bases, leaving 14 bases between them. The CDR3 spans 12 residues. Germline values: CDR1 SQVTM, CDR2 ANQGSEA. The CDR3 bases are TGCAGCGTTGCCGGGGCGGGCGTCGAAGCTTTCTTT. This sequence encodes CSVAGAGVEAFF.